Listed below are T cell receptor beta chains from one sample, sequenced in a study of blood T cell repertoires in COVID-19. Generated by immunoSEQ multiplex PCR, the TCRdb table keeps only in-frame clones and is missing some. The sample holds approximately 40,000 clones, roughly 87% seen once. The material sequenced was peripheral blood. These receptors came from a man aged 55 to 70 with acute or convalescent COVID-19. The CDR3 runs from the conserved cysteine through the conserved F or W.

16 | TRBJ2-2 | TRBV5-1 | CASSAPLGEGTGELFF
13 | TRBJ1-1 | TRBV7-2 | CAGLLRQDSEAFF
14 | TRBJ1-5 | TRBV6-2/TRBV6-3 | CASSYTQGYQPQHF
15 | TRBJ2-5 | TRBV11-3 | CASSSAGGGGETQYF
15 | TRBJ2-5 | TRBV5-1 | CASSLGDRFQETQYF
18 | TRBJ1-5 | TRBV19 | CASSIRGGQGTSNQPQHF
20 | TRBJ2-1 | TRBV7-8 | CASSLLPSGRAWGSYNEQFF
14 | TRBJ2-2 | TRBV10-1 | CASSELGVGGELFF
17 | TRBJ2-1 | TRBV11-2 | CASSPSGGSSTYNEQFF
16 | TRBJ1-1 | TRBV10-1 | CASSGFQGLGNTEAFF
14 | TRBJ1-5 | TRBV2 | CASSELVSNQPQHF
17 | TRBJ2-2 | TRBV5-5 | CASSLLGGDPRTGELFF
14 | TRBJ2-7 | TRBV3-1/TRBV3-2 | CASSQGQEIYEQYF
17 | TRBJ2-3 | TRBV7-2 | CASSLRPRGLSTDTQYF
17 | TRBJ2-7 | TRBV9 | CASSVGTSGTWGYEQYF
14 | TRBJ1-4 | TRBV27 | CASSPWGQVEKLFF
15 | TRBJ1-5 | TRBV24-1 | CATSDRQGLGQPQHF
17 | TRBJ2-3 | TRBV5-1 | CASSLLTSGGRTDTQYF
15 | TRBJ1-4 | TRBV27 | CASSRTGSTPEKLFF
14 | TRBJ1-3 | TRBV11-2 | CASSLNRGGNTIYF
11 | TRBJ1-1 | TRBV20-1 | CSASQNTEAFF
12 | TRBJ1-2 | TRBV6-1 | CASSDRVYGYTF
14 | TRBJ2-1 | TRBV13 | CASSSRGSYNEQFF
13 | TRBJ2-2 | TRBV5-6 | CASSYLGNGELFF
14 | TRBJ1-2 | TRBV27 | CASSLSWAGQGYTF
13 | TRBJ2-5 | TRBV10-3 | CAINVGGGETQYF
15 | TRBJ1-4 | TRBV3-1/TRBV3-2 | CASSQDLRHTEKLFF
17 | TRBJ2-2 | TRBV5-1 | CASSLGRDRANTGELFF
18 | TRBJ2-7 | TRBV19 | CASSIATTSGSAFYEQYF
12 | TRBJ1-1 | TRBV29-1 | CSVETDRPEAFF
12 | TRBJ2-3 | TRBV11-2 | CASSFVTDTQYF
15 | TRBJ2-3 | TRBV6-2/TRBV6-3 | CASSYSGLRTDTQYF
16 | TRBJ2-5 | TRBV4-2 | CASSLIAGETQETQYF
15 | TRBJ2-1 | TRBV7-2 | CASSLGTTSYNEQFF
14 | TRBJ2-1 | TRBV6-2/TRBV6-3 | CASSREGDYNEQFF
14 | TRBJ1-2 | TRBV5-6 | CASSYSGINYGYTF
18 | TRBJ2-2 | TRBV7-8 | CASSFHPSDHANTGELFF
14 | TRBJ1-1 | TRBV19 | CASRPALPRTEAFF
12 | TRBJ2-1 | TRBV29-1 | CSVERDSPEQFF
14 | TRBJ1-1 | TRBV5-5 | CASSLEIFNTEAFF
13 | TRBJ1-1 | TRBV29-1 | CSANDRGYTEAFF
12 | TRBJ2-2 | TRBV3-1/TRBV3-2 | CASTALHGELFF
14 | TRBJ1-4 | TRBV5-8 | CASSPGQGGEKLFF
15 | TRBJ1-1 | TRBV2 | CASGAQGVRVTEAFF
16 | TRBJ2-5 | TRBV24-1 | CATSDPLAGGRETQYF
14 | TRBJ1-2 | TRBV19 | CASSGPGQGNGYTF
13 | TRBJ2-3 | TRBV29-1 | CSVDLARGGTQYF
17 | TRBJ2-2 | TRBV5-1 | CASSRISGRAGTGELFF
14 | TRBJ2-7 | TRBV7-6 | CASSYDRGSGEQYF
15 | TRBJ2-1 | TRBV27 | CASRLRASGYNEQFF
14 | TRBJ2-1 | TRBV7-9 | CASSQGAGYNEQFF
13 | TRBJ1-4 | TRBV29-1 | CSVRTGADEKLFF
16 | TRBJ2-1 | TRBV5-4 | CASSPAGGRSYNEQFF
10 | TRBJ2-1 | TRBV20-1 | CSAKIRGQFF